This entry concerns a single TCR beta chain. Taking its sample share into account, this clone is medium-sized (0.01 to 0.1%). Its antigen is not yet known. No base qualities exist here, and no much larger clone lies one base off it. Using the immunoSEQ assay, the TCR beta chain CDR3 regions were sequenced from genomic DNA. Rearranged VDJ segments were amplified with primers that anneal to V and J segments. The study's own analysis went as follows. The ImmunoSeq Analyzer software was used to compute clonality and richness metrics. Clones with differential abundance between regions were identified with Fisher's exact test combined with a beta-binomial method for additional stringency. TCRdb took this table from immuneACCESS and kept in-frame rearrangements with V and J called. Such tables lack part of the clones; where checked against another copy, unresolved V genes explain under half of the gap, and the rest is unexplained. V, J and clone size are those of that table, while D and trimming were read from the DNA. This sample has roughly 3,600 clones in its table, and 47% of those were observed once. The top ten clonotypes cover 26% of the sample.

Samples with the label H were taken from distinct, geographically separated regions of the hepatocellular carcinoma nodule. Every patient had early-stage hepatocellular carcinoma and went to surgical resection without receiving any prior therapy. The sampled areas showed no macroscopic signs of necrosis or hemorrhage. Multiple regions from a couple of patients were subjected to TCR sequencing (ImmunoSeq). Frozen tissue samples from resection were taken at least 1 cm away from one another. The DNeasy blood and tissue kit was used to extract genomic DNA from bulk tissue. Taken from the germline V gene, the CDR1 and CDR2 loops are KGHSH and LQKENI. The CDR3 spans 13 residues, from the cysteine through the phenylalanine. Only CDR3 DNA is held: 39 bases, read in frame from base 1. V loses 2 bases, J loses 2 bases, and the germline ends lie 6 bases apart. The source of the sample is a study of intratumoral heterogeneity in liver cancer. For context, the study as a whole: In the full cohort of approximately 14 patients, the median age was roughly 58 years and the majority of patients were male. To examine intratumor heterogeneity, the study integrated RNA-seq, DNA sequencing, TCR-seq and SNP array data obtained from multiple regions of hepatocellular carcinoma specimens. A total of 65 to 80 multiregional samples from roughly 14 HCC patients, consisting of approximately 49 tumoral and around 20 adjacent nontumoral regions, were included in the overall cohort. General study outcomes and caveats: In each sequenced patient, tumor region a showed significantly more unique T-cell clonal expansions than tumor region b. No significant difference in overall T cell clonality was found between tumor regions within either sequenced patient. TCR sequencing was reported to confirm the RNA-seq-based estimates of regional differences in tumor-infiltrating lymphocyte burden. A relatively low patient number and under-sampled tumor-infiltrating lymphocyte representation were acknowledged by the authors as limitations.

The receptor chain draws on TRBV18 and TRBJ2-5, with TRBD1 as a weak D call on 6 bases. The clonotype comes from a man between 70 and 80 years old with hepatocellular carcinoma. The sample was tumor tissue, taken before any cancer treatment. CDR3 region: CASSPGQQETQYF. The bases read TGTGCCAGCTCACCAGGACAGCAAGAGACCCAGTACTTC. Here the CDR3 is joined to the reference TRBV18 and TRBJ2-5 genes, and the full variable domain is: NAGVMQNPRHLVRRRGQEARLRCSPMKGHSHVYWYRQLPEEGLKFMVYLQKENIIDESGMPKERFSAEFPKEGPSILRIQQVVRGDSAAYFCASSPGQQETQYFGPGTRLLVL.